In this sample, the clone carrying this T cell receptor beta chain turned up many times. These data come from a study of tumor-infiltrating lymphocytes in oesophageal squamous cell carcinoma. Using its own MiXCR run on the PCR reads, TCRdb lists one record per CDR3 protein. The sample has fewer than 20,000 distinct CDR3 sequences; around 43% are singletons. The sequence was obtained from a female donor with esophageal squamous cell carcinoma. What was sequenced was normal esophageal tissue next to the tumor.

The CDR3 coding sequence is TGTGCCACCAGAAGGGACAGAAACACCGGGGAGCTGTTTTTT. This translates into CATRRDRNTGELFF. The genes are TRBV15 and TRBJ2-2, with 7 bases aligning to TRBD1. The germline V gene encodes CDR1 LNHNV and CDR2 YYDKDF (reference sequence). V was clipped by 6 bases and J by 2 bases; unmatched bases: 3. The CDR3 has 14 amino acids.